The present TCR beta chain was sequenced within a study of blood T cell repertoires in COVID-19 (TCRdb year 2020). As for the study more broadly: Samples covering the acute and convalescent phases of COVID-19 were provided by collaborators in the United States, Italy and Spain. The prospective study material was composed of cDNA or gDNA derived from T cells, B-cell-depleted T cells, or PBMCs. The dataset comprised deeply sampled blood TCRbeta repertoires from subjects exposed to, actively infected with, or recovered from COVID-19. The repertoires were released in a freely available public database intended as a resource for research on the immune response to SARS-CoV-2. Samples were obtained from the ongoing ImmuneRACE study (first 160 participants) and from 1,254 subjects provided by 6 global collaborators. The sample metadata nearly always contained a de-identified subject ID, COVID-19 status, age in years and sex. Where available, HLA class I and class II types were obtained from metadata supplied by the sample provider rather than from assay-based typing. Overall study outcomes, separate from this receptor: The amount of clinical and demographic metadata varied by source and participant and was provided uncurated.

The immunoSEQ Assay, a bias-controlled multiplex PCR, was used to amplify TCRbeta CDR3 regions from genomic DNA. In the source study's methods: The number of nucleated cells in each sample was estimated from the amplification of reference gene primers within the assay. To quantify the absolute abundance of each unique TCRbeta CDR3 rearrangement, sequence reads were collapsed and filtered. For each sample, productive Simpson clonality was calculated as the square root of Simpson's diversity index over productive rearrangements. Sourced from immuneACCESS, this table was stored by TCRdb with only in-frame sequences that have V and J called. A share of the clones is absent; for the studies checked, an unresolved V gene accounts for under half, and the remainder has no known explanation. V and J calls plus clone size are reproduced from that table; the DNA served to infer D and trimming. This sample has roughly 67,000 clones in its table, and about 93% of those were observed once. Roughly 3% of the sample rests with the top ten.

From cysteine to phenylalanine, the CDR3 is 13 amino acids long. The only DNA kept is the CDR3, 39 bases in frame from the first base. The germline V gene encodes CDR1 SGHVS and CDR2 FQNEAQ. Trimming costs V 4 bases and J 1 base, and their ends lie 7 bases apart. Comments on this clone: What this receptor recognizes is not known. No base qualities exist here, and no much larger clone lies one base off it.

Collaborating institutions collected whole blood in K2EDTA tubes following their own protocols. For TCRbeta analysis, collaborator samples were shipped as frozen whole blood, as isolated PBMCs, or as DNA extracted from either sample type. The sample was peripheral blood. The sequence links TRBV7-8 to TRBJ1-1; TRBD1 might be the D gene, on 5 matching bases. This clonotype was sampled from a man aged 70-80 years with active COVID-19. The sequenced DNA: TGTGCCAGCAGCTGGGGGGGGAACACTGAAGCTTTCTTT. It encodes CASSWGGNTEAFF.